In its sample, the clone carrying this T cell receptor beta chain was seen once. This specimen belongs to a study of blood T cell repertoires in COVID-19. Sequencing used immunoSEQ multiplex PCR; TCRdb keeps in-frame clones, though not all of them. This table holds around 130,000 clones, 80% to 85% found once. The CDR3 extends over 15 amino acids. With V trimmed by 5 bases and J by 5 bases, 8 bases remained unmatched. The germline CDR1 and CDR2 sequences are SGHRS and YFSETQ. The genes are TRBV5-1 and TRBJ2-3; 10 nucleotides agree with TRBD1. The TCR originated in a human donor in a cohort sampled during active COVID-19. Specimen: peripheral blood. CDR3 DNA: TGCGCCAGCAGACCCGGACAGGGGGGGGAAGATACGCAGTATTTT. Its translation: CASRPGQGGEDTQYF.